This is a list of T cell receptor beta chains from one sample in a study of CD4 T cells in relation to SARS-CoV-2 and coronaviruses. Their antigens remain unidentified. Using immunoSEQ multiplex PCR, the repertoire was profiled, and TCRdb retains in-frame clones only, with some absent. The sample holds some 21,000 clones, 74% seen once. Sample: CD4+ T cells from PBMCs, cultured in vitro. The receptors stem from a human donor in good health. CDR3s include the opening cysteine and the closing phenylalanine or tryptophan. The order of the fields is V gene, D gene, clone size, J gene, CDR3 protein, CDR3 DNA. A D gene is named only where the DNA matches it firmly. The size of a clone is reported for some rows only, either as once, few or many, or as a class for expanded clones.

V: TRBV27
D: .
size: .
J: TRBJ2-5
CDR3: CASSSLGVRETQYF
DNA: TGTGCCAGCAGTTCCTTAGGGGTACGGGAGACCCAGTACTTC

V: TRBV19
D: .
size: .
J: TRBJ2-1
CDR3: CASSSGISSYNEQFF
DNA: TGTGCCAGTAGTAGCGGGATTAGCTCCTACAATGAGCAGTTCTTC

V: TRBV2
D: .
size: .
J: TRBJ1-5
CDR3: CASSLEGPLVNQPQHF
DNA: TGTGCCAGCAGCCTTGAAGGACCCTTGGTCAATCAGCCCCAGCATTTT

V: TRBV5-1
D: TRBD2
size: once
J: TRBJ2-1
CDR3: CASSWTSGREQFF
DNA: TGCGCCAGCAGCTGGACTAGCGGTAGAGAGCAGTTCTTC

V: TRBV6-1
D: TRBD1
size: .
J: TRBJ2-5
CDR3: CASSETGGKETQYF
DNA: TGTGCCAGCAGTGAGACAGGGGGAAAAGAGACCCAGTACTTC

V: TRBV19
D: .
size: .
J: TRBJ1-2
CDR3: CASNPTEHYGYTF
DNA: TGTGCCAGTAACCCGACGGAACACTATGGCTACACCTTC

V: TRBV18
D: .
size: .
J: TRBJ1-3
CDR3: CASSPGHPKAGNTIYF
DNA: TGTGCCAGCTCACCGGGACACCCAAAGGCTGGAAACACCATATATTTT

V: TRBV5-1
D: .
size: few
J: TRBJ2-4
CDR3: CASKDPVAKNIQYF
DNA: TGCGCCAGCAAGGACCCTGTTGCCAAAAACATTCAGTACTTC

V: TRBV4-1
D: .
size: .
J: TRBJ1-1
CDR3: CASSQDLQDTEAFF
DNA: TGCGCCAGCAGCCAAGATTTACAGGACACTGAAGCTTTCTTT

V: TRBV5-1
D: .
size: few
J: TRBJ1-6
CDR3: CASSLGDGASPLHF
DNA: TGCGCCAGCAGCTTGGGGGACGGAGCTTCACCCCTCCACTTT

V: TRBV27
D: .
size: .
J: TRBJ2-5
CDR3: CASSKPGPQETQYF
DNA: TGTGCCAGCAGTAAACCGGGCCCACAAGAGACCCAGTACTTC

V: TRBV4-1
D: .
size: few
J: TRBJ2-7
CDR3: CASSQVGYTYEQYF
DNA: TGCGCCAGCAGCCAAGTCGGCTATACCTACGAGCAGTACTTC

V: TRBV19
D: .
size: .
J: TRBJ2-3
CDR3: CASSRRREDTQYF
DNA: TGTGCCAGTAGTCGGCGCAGGGAAGATACGCAGTATTTT

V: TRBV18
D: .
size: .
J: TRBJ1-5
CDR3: CASSPRTGNQPQHF
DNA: TGTGCCAGCTCACCCCGGACGGGGAATCAGCCCCAGCATTTT

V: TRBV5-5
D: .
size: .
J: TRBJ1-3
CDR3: CASSLWEEAGNTIYF
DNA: TGTGCCAGCAGCTTGTGGGAAGAGGCTGGAAACACCATATATTTT

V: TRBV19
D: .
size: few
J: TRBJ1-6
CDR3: CASTGTSVSPLHF
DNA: TGTGCCAGCACCGGGACATCGGTATCACCCCTCCACTTT

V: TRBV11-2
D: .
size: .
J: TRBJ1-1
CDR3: CASRPIKNTEAFF
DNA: TGTGCCAGCAGACCAATCAAGAACACTGAAGCTTTCTTT

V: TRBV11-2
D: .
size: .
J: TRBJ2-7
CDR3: CASSRTPSTAYEQYF
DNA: TGTGCCAGCAGCCGCACACCTTCGACCGCCTACGAGCAGTACTTC

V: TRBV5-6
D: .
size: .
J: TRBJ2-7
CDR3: CASSTDSSYEQYF
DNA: TGTGCCAGCAGCACGGACAGCTCCTACGAGCAGTACTTC

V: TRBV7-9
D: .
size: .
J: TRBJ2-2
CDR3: CASSSQRLHRVTTGELFF
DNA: TGTGCCAGCAGCTCACAAAGGCTTCACAGGGTCACCACCGGGGAGCTGTTTTTT

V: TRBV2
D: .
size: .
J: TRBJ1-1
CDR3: CASSEALGPLSEAFF
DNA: TGTGCCAGCAGTGAAGCTCTGGGACCGTTATCTGAAGCTTTCTTT

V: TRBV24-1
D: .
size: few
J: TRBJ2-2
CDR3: CATSADTGELFF
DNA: TGTGCCACCAGTGCCGACACCGGGGAGCTGTTTTTT

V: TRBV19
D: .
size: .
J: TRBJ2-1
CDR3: CASSLGGRLVNEQFF
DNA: TGTGCCAGTAGTTTGGGGGGGCGGTTGGTCAATGAGCAGTTCTTC

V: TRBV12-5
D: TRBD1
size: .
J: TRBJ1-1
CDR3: CASGFRGMLWDSKSSNTEAFF
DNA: TGTGCTAGTGGTTTCAGGGGGATGCTATGGGACAGCAAAAGTTCGAACACTGAAGCTTTCTTT

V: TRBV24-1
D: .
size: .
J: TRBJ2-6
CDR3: CATIQRVFGANVLTF
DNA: TGTGCCACAATACAAAGGGTTTTTGGGGCCAACGTCCTGACTTTC

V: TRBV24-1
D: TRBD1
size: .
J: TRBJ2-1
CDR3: CATSDPTPGQGSYNEQFF
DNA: TGTGCCACCAGTGATCCAACGCCGGGACAGGGTTCCTACAATGAGCAGTTCTTC